Presented here are 28 T cell receptor beta chains from one specimen sequenced in a study of cytomegalovirus exposure and HLA in healthy donors. The PCR used 60 Vbeta and 13 Jbeta primers. Measured with immunoSEQ multiplex PCR; TCRdb has only the in-frame clones, and not every one. The sample holds about 120,000 clones, 75% to 85% seen once. Sequencing used PBMCs. The source is a man aged 25-45 years in good health and CMV-seropositive.

Details on this clone: A junction end diverges from the germline sequence, so it may reflect a read error. This chain connects TRBV7-9 to TRBJ1-1; D is undetermined. Germline V lookup: CDR1 SEHNR, CDR2 FQNEAQ (reference sequence). The CDR3 has 14 amino acids. The CDR3 loop reads CSSSLQRGMTEAFF. The CDR3 DNA reads TGTTCCAGCAGCTTGCAGCGCGGGATGACTGAAGCTTTCTTT. The variable domain in full, with the rest retrieved from reference TRBV7-9 and TRBJ1-1, is DTGVSQNPRHKITKRGQNVTFRCDPISEHNRLYWYRQTLGQGPEFLTYFQNEAQLEKSRLLSDRFSAERPKGSFSTLEIQRTEQGDSAMYLCSSSLQRGMTEAFFGQGTRLTVV.

The DNA of the CDR3 is TGTGCCAGCAGCTTAGAGGGGGCTTACACTGAAGCTTTCTTT. This encodes CASSLEGAYTEAFF. This chain uses TRBV7-2 with TRBJ1-1, with 7 positions matching TRBD1. The ends lost 1 base at V and 3 bases at J; junction bases unmatched: 2. From germline, CDR1 is SGHTA and CDR2 FQGNSA. The CDR3 length is 14 residues.

The chain has TRBV10-3 and TRBJ2-3, with 8 positions matching TRBD1. J gave up 4 bases and V 6 bases, and 3 bases lay outside the gene matches. This CDR3 has 13 residues. Germline V gene sequence: CDR1 ENHRY, CDR2 SYGVKD. The CDR3 region is CAIRGQGADTQYF. CDR3 bases: TGTGCCATCAGAGGACAGGGCGCAGATACGCAGTATTTT.

The gene calls are TRBV7-3 and TRBJ2-2; D unclear. Germline V gene sequence: CDR1 SGHTA, CDR2 FQGTGA. V lost 2 bases and J 0 bases, leaving 7 bases between the germline ends. This CDR3 contains 15 residues. The DNA of the CDR3 is TGTGCCAGCAGCTTACTGGCGGCGAACACCGGGGAGCTGTTTTTT. This encodes CASSLLAANTGELFF.

In its sample, this clone was seen once. The same CDR3 arises from other DNA sequences in this sample as well. The chain links TRBV4-1 to TRBJ1-5, with D possibly matching TRBD1 (5 bases). The length of the CDR3 is 18 residues. Between the trimmed V and J ends, which lost 0 bases and 0 bases, there was a span of 15 bases. Germline values: CDR1 MGHRA, CDR2 YSYEKL. The CDR3 loop is CASSQDLDTSYSNQPQHF. CDR3 nucleotide sequence: TGCGCCAGCAGCCAAGACTTGGACACCAGCTATAGCAATCAGCCCCAGCATTTT.

The DNA for the CDR3 is TGCGCCAGCAGTTACGGGACTAGCGGGGGGATCGGAGATACGCAGTATTTT. Protein product: CASSYGTSGGIGDTQYF. The chain couples TRBV5-1 to TRBJ2-3, with 15 bases matching TRBD2. V lost 5 bases to trimming and J lost 5 bases; unmatched junction nucleotides: 9. CDR3 length: 17 residues. Germline lookup yields CDR1 SGHRS and CDR2 YFSETQ.

The chain couples TRBV5-1 to TRBJ2-1; D is unresolved. V was cut by 4 bases and J by 0 bases, with 14 bases left in between. Germline CDR1 SGHRS, CDR2 YFSETQ. The CDR3 sequence is 16 residues long. CDR3 sequence reads: CASSVLGPSSYNEQFF. The CDR3 region has the DNA TGCGCCAGCAGCGTACTGGGCCCGAGCTCCTACAATGAGCAGTTCTTC.

The rearrangement joins TRBV5-4 to TRBJ1-2; D is undetermined. CDR1 and CDR2 (germline): SGHNT, YYREEE (reference sequence). Trimming took off 0 bases at V and 3 bases at J, with 9 bases between the two ends. This CDR3 contains 14 residues. Here the CDR3 DNA reads TGTGCCAGCAGCTTGGGTGGCAGTGACTATGGCTACACCTTC. Amino acids: CASSLGGSDYGYTF. The full variable domain, its missing parts supplied by reference TRBV5-4 and TRBJ1-2, is ETGVTQSPTHLIKTRGQQVTLRCSSQSGHNTVSWYQQALGQGPQFIFQYYREEENGRGNFPPRFSGLQFPNYSSELNVNALELDDSALYLCASSLGGSDYGYTFGSGTRLTVV.

This chain links TRBV4-3 with TRBJ2-3; TRBD2 agrees at 7 bases. After removal of 0 bases from V and 3 bases from J, the junction contained 6 bases not matched to a gene. Germline loops: CDR1 LGHNA, CDR2 YSLEER. The CDR3 is made up of 16 amino acids. The CDR3 DNA reads as TGCGCCAGCAGCCAAGATACGTGGGAGGGGACAGATACGCAGTATTTT. It specifies CASSQDTWEGTDTQYF.

This chain links TRBV11-3 with TRBJ1-1, with 8 bases identical to TRBD1. V trimming: 4 bases; J trimming: 2 bases; junction bases outside the gene matches: 9. Germline assignment: CDR1 SGHNT and CDR2 YENEEA. The CDR3 is made up of 16 amino acids. Here the CDR3 reads CASSSRSTGVNTEAFF. The CDR3 nucleotides read TGTGCCAGCAGCTCAAGATCGACAGGGGTCAACACTGAAGCTTTCTTT. Looking up the rest from reference TRBV11-3 and TRBJ1-1 gives the full variable domain: EAGVVQSPRYKIIEKKQPVAFWCNPISGHNTLYWYLQNLGQGPELLIRYENEEAVDDSQLPKDRFSAERLKGVDSTLKIQPAELGDSAVYLCASSSRSTGVNTEAFFGQGTRLTVV.

The gene calls are TRBV7-3 and TRBJ2-3, with D hard to call. V lost 3 bases to trimming and J lost 1 base, with 5 bases between them. Germline V gene data show CDR1 as SGHTA and CDR2 as FQGTGA. The CDR3 covers 13 residues. CDR3 DNA sequence: TGTGCCAGCAGCTTGAGCCGCACAGATACGCAGTATTTT. Its protein product is CASSLSRTDTQYF.

The CDR3 is CASSQDRGGRAGELFF. CDR3 DNA sequence: TGCGCCAGCAGCCAAGATAGGGGGGGGCGGGCCGGGGAGCTGTTTTTT. The chain carries TRBV4-3 and TRBJ2-2; maybe TRBD2 (7 bases). The CDR3 length is 16 residues. V was shortened by 0 bases and J by 6 bases, with 14 bases between the two germline ends. Germline CDR1 is LGHNA and CDR2 is YSLEER.

In regard to this clone: The junction departs from the called germline gene at one end, perhaps through a read error. The chain employs TRBV6-4 and TRBJ2-6, with TRBD2 matching over 7 bases. In germline, CDR1 is MRHNA, CDR2 SNTAGT. This CDR3 is built from 16 residues. The CDR3 region has the DNA TGTGCCAGCAGTGACTCCGCAGGGAGCGGGGCCAACGGCCTGACTTTC. Translation: CASSDSAGSGANGLTF.

CDR3 protein: CASIPWGNTEAFF. CDR3 coding DNA: TGTGCCAGCATCCCGTGGGGCAACACTGAAGCTTTCTTT. V gene TRBV21-1 combines with J gene TRBJ1-1; TRBD1, the table's D call, was not compared with the DNA. TRBV21-1 is a listed pseudogene. This CDR3 contains 13 residues.

The rearrangement joins TRBV19 to TRBJ1-2, with D unclear. This CDR3 is built from 16 residues. Germline-derived CDR1 and CDR2 are LNHDA and SQIVND (reference sequence). V dropped 3 bases and J dropped 4 bases, with 18 bases sitting between them. The CDR3 sequence is CASSIGQLAAIYGYTF. For the CDR3, the DNA is TGTGCCAGTAGTATTGGGCAGCTAGCCGCCATCTATGGCTACACCTTC.

The chain links TRBV30 to TRBJ2-1, with D perhaps TRBD2 (7 bases). V lost 0 bases and J 7 bases, leaving 13 bases between the germline ends. The CDR3 sequence is 14 residues long. Germline assignment: CDR1 GTSNPN and CDR2 SVGIG (reference sequence). The CDR3 region has the DNA TGTGCCTGGAGTGTATGGGGGGGGCGGAATGAGCAGTTCTTC. Its protein product is CAWSVWGGRNEQFF.

The chain carries TRBV21-1 and TRBJ2-2; TRBD2 is the table's D call and was not checked against the DNA. TRBV21-1 is classified as a pseudogene. This CDR3 contains 15 residues. CDR3 sequence reads: CASPGTSGVTGELFF. The DNA for the CDR3 is TGTGCCAGTCCCGGGACTAGCGGGGTCACCGGGGAGCTGTTTTTT.

This clone appeared once. The V gene is TRBV6-5, the J gene TRBJ1-6; 7 bases align to TRBD1. Germline values: CDR1 MNHEY, CDR2 SVGAGI. The CDR3 has 13 amino acids. Unmatched junction bases numbered 3, after V lost 6 bases and J lost 7 bases. CDR3 region: CASSGTENSPLHF. The CDR3 coding sequence is TGTGCCAGCAGCGGGACAGAGAATTCACCCCTCCACTTT.

The chain is built from TRBV6-6 and TRBJ1-1; 7 bases are a match to TRBD1. The ends lost 8 bases at V and 6 bases at J; junction bases unmatched: 12. Germline V lookup: CDR1 MNHNY, CDR2 SVGAGI (reference sequence). The CDR3 is made up of 14 amino acids. CDR3 protein: CASYLRGTDAEAFF. The CDR3 DNA reads as TGTGCCAGCTATTTAAGAGGGACAGATGCTGAAGCTTTCTTT.

The J gene is TRBJ2-1, the V gene TRBV10-1, with 10 bases fitting TRBD1. CDR3 length: 14 residues. With 6 bases clipped from V and 7 bases from J, the junction kept 6 bases outside the gene matches. Germline V lookup: CDR1 WNHNN, CDR2 SYGVQD (reference sequence). The CDR3 is CASRPGQGGNEQFF. As DNA, the CDR3 is TGCGCCAGCAGACCCGGACAGGGGGGGAATGAGCAGTTCTTC.

The chain carries TRBV5-1 and TRBJ1-1; the D is unclear. The V gene's germline CDR1 is SGHRS and CDR2 YFSETQ. V was cut by 1 base and J by 5 bases, with 12 bases left in between. The CDR3 length is 14 residues. CDR3 bases: TGCGCCAGCAGCTTGCCAGGAACTAGGACTGAAGCTTTCTTT. Translated, it gives CASSLPGTRTEAFF.

The chain links TRBV9 to TRBJ2-2; 7 bases agree with TRBD1. Trimming took 3 bases from V and 1 from J; bases not matched to a gene: 3. CDR3 length equals 15 residues. The germline CDR1 and CDR2 sequences are SGDLS and YYNGEE. This CDR3 reads CASSARTGNTGELFF. CDR3 in DNA: TGTGCCAGCAGCGCAAGGACAGGGAACACCGGGGAGCTGTTTTTT. Full variable domain (remainder filled in from reference TRBV9 and TRBJ2-2): DSGVTQTPKHLITATGQRVTLRCSPRSGDLSVYWYQQSLDQGLQFLIQYYNGEERAKGNILERFSAQQFPDLHSELNLSSLELGDSALYFCASSARTGNTGELFFGEGSRLTVL.

Comment on this clone: An end of the junction does not agree with germline; a read error may underlie this. V usage is TRBV19 and J usage is TRBJ2-1, with TRBD2 matching over 11 bases. The CDR3 extends over 15 amino acids. Germline assignment: CDR1 LNHDA and CDR2 SQIVND (reference sequence). The CDR3 nucleotides read TGTGCCAGTAGTAATCTAGCGGGAGGCTACAGTGAGCAGTTCTTC. Its translation: CASSNLAGGYSEQFF. Full variable domain (rest looked up from reference TRBV19 and TRBJ2-1): DGGITQSPKYLFRKEGQNVTLSCEQNLNHDAMYWYRQDPGQGLRLIYYSQIVNDFQKGDIAEGYSVSREKKESFPLTVTSAQKNPTAFYLCASSNLAGGYSEQFFGPGTRLTVL.

The CDR3 loop reads CSVAVTGVGTEAFF. Written as DNA, the CDR3 is TGCAGCGTTGCAGTGACGGGGGTAGGTACTGAAGCTTTCTTT. The chain is built from TRBV29-1 and TRBJ1-1; D possibly corresponds to TRBD1 (5 bases). CDR1 is SQVTM, CDR2 ANQGSEA, per germline. The V end lost 4 bases, the J end lost 5 bases, and 17 bases lay between the germline ends. The CDR3 covers 14 residues.

The chain uses TRBV7-2 and TRBJ1-3; unclear D gene. Germline CDR1 and CDR2: SGHTA and FQGNSA. The germline V and J ends were trimmed by 1 base and 4 bases, with 11 bases remaining between them. The CDR3 sequence is 15 residues long. CDR3 DNA: TGTGCCAGCAGCTTAGTTAGCTCTCTGGGAAACACCATATATTTT. Its protein product is CASSLVSSLGNTIYF. The full variable domain, rest sourced from reference TRBV7-2 and TRBJ1-3, is GAGVSQSPSNKVTEKGKDVELRCDPISGHTALYWYRQSLGQGLEFLIYFQGNSAPDKSGLPSDRFSAERTGGSVSTLTIQRTQQEDSAVYLCASSLVSSLGNTIYFGEGSWLTVV.

V gene TRBV6-5 combines with J gene TRBJ1-6; no clear D. This CDR3 is 14 amino acids long. The germline V and J ends were trimmed by 8 bases and 10 bases, with 18 bases remaining between them. The germline gives CDR1 MNHEY, CDR2 SVGAGI. DNA for the CDR3: TGTGCCAGCGACTTCGGGGTACTGAACTCACCCCTCCACTTT. Translation: CASDFGVLNSPLHF.

V and J are TRBV5-1 and TRBJ2-7, with TRBD1 matching over 8 bases. Trimming cost V 1 base and J 7 bases; bases outside gene matches: 13. Germline CDR1 is SGHRS and CDR2 is YFSETQ. The CDR3 extends over 16 amino acids. This CDR3 is CASSLPAGGMSREQYF. In DNA form, the CDR3 reads TGCGCCAGCAGCTTGCCCGCAGGGGGCATGTCAAGGGAGCAGTACTTC.

The rearrangement joins TRBV7-6 to TRBJ2-2; 9 nucleotides match TRBD2. The CDR3 runs to 17 residues. CDR1 and CDR2 (germline): SGHVS, FNYEAQ. J was trimmed by 4 bases and V by 6 bases; bases with no gene match: 12. The CDR3 sequence is CASSLSGGQESTGELFF. The DNA for the CDR3 is TGTGCCAGCAGTCTTAGCGGGGGACAAGAAAGCACCGGGGAGCTGTTTTTT.